This section outlines one TCR beta chain sequence together with its context. V dropped 1 base and J dropped 5; count of bases not matched to a gene: 6. Germline V gene lookup returns CDR1 MNHNS and CDR2 SASEGT. This CDR3 contains 15 residues. The data were taken from a study of technical replicates of blood from a handful of donors. TCRdb keeps only in-frame clones here, not all; method: immunoSEQ multiplex PCR. The sample lists fewer than 90,000 clones; around 93% were seen once. This TCR derives from a human donor in good health. Sequenced input: T cells isolated from PBMCs. The chain links TRBV6-1 to TRBJ2-7; 9 nucleotides align to TRBD1. The CDR3 region is CASSEEPGQGHEQYF. CDR3 DNA: TGTGCCAGCAGTGAAGAACCGGGACAGGGCCACGAGCAGTACTTC.